Shown below are 9 T cell receptor beta chains from a single sample sequenced in a study of blood T cell repertoires in COVID-19. Libraries were prepared by immunoSEQ multiplex PCR; TCRdb keeps only in-frame clonotypes and omits some of them. The table includes some 190,000 clones, about 88% detected once. The sequenced sample was peripheral blood. These receptor sequences come from a woman aged 40 to 50 who had recovered from COVID-19.

This clone was counted between two and nine times. CDR3 region: CASSASGTGVEKLFF. The CDR3 DNA is TGCGCCAGCAGCGCCTCCGGGACGGGAGTCGAAAAACTGTTTTTT. This rearrangement joins TRBV5-1 to TRBJ1-4; maybe TRBD1 (5 bases). Germline loops: CDR1 SGHRS, CDR2 YFSETQ. The CDR3 is 15 amino acids. The V and J ends lost 4 bases and 8 bases respectively, with 18 bases between them.

This chain joins TRBV6-5 and TRBJ1-4, with D perhaps matching TRBD1 (5 bases). In germline, CDR1 is MNHEY, CDR2 SVGAGI. V lost 5 bases to trimming and J lost 5 bases, with 12 bases between them. The CDR3 runs 14 residues. This CDR3 reads CASSTQGHNEKLFF. The DNA of the CDR3 is TGTGCCAGCAGTACCCAGGGCCACAATGAAAAACTGTTTTTT.

This clone was seen once. The chain carries TRBV7-6 and TRBJ2-7; D possibly corresponds to TRBD2 (8 bases). The CDR3 is 15 residues long. Trimming took 7 bases from V and 2 from J, leaving 18 bases between them. CDR1 is SGHVS, CDR2 FNYEAQ, per germline. This CDR3 reads CASTPGGDRTYEQYF. The CDR3 nucleotides are TGTGCCAGCACCCCCGGGGGGGACAGAACCTACGAGCAGTACTTC.

The chain uses TRBV28 and TRBJ1-2; D may be TRBD1 (6 bases). The V end was cut by 5 bases, the J end by 0 bases, with 7 bases between. In germline, CDR1 is MDHEN, CDR2 SYDVKM. This CDR3 has 13 amino acids. CDR3 loop: CASSEGANYGYTF. CDR3 in DNA: TGTGCCAGCAGTGAGGGGGCTAACTATGGCTACACCTTC.

The J gene is TRBJ2-3, the V gene TRBV19; 8 bases are shared with TRBD1. The germline gives CDR1 LNHDA, CDR2 SQIVND (reference sequence). CDR3 length: 15 amino acids. V shed 3 bases, J shed 6 bases, and the junction held 8 bases outside the gene matches. The chain's CDR3 is CASSIQGQGADTQYF. In DNA form, the CDR3 reads TGTGCCAGTAGTATCCAAGGACAGGGAGCTGATACGCAGTATTTT.

V gene TRBV6-5 combines with J gene TRBJ1-1, with a weak D call TRBD1 (5 bases). V lost 7 bases to trimming and J lost 2 bases, with 17 bases between them. The CDR3 consists of 15 residues. The V gene's germline CDR1 is MNHEY and CDR2 SVGAGI. CDR3 loop: CASTPSGHYNTEAFF. In DNA, the CDR3 is TGTGCCAGCACCCCGTCCGGACATTATAACACTGAAGCTTTCTTT.

This clone was observed a handful of times. The chain recombines TRBV4-1 with TRBJ1-4, with 12 bases identical to TRBD1. The trim removed 3 bases at V and 7 bases at J, leaving 6 bases unmatched. The CDR3 spans 16 residues. Germline lookup yields CDR1 MGHRA and CDR2 YSYEKL. The CDR3 spells CASSQGGQGASEKLFF. Written as DNA, the CDR3 is TGCGCCAGCAGCCAGGGGGGACAGGGGGCGAGTGAAAAACTGTTTTTT.

This clone appeared once. This chain links TRBV15 with TRBJ2-3; 10 bases fit TRBD1. With 4 bases clipped from V and 4 bases from J, the junction kept 8 bases outside the gene matches. Germline V lookup: CDR1 LNHNV, CDR2 YYDKDF (reference sequence). This CDR3 contains 16 residues. The CDR3 DNA sequence: TGTGCCACCAGCATAAGCAGACAGGGGGCTGCAGATACGCAGTATTTT. This translates into CATSISRQGAADTQYF. The whole variable domain, remainder taken from reference TRBV15 and TRBJ2-3, is DAMVIQNPRYQVTQFGKPVTLSCSQTLNHNVMYWYQQKSSQAPKLLFHYYDKDFNNEADTPDNFQSRRPNTSFCFLDIRSPGLGDTAMYLCATSISRQGAADTQYFGPGTRLTVL.

This chain connects TRBV19 to TRBJ2-2; 10 positions agree with TRBD2. The CDR3 is 16 residues long. With 7 bases clipped from V and 0 bases from J, the junction kept 5 bases outside the gene matches. From germline, CDR1 is LNHDA and CDR2 SQIVND (reference sequence). The CDR3 spells CASTRTSGANTGELFF. The CDR3 nucleotides are TGTGCCAGTACCCGGACTAGCGGAGCGAACACCGGGGAGCTGTTTTTT.